A selection of T cell receptor beta chains follows, all from one sample in a study of graft-versus-host responses after intestinal transplantation. Data came from immunoSEQ multiplex PCR; TCRdb stores just in-frame clones and leaves some out. The table lists about 63,000 clones, about nine tenths of them singletons. The sample consisted of ileum tissue, taken around 350 days after transplant. The receptors come from a human patient who received an intestinal transplant, so some T cells may come from the graft donor. Each CDR3 is given with its conserved first and last residue. The D gene is left open where the match is weak. Some rows have no size entry. The others give once, few or many, or a class for an expanded clone.

clone_size	d_call	j_call	v_call	cdr3_nt	cdr3_aa
-	TRBD1	TRBJ1-4	TRBV6-5	TGTGCCAGCAGTTACGGGACAGGGGCAACTAATGAAAAACTGTTTTTT	CASSYGTGATNEKLFF
-	-	TRBJ2-1	TRBV28	TGTGCCAGCAGTTTATTCAGCAGCTACAATGAGCAGTTCTTC	CASSLFSSYNEQFF
-	-	TRBJ2-5	TRBV5-1	TGCGCCAGCAGCTATTGGCAGGCGAAAGAGACCCAGTACTTC	CASSYWQAKETQYF
-	-	TRBJ2-7	TRBV4-1	TGCGCCAGCAGCCAAGAAGGATGGCAGATAGCCGCCTACGAGCAGTACTTC	CASSQEGWQIAAYEQYF
-	TRBD1	TRBJ2-7	TRBV19	TGTGCCACCCAGACAGGGACCAGCTCCTACGAGCAGTACTTC	CATQTGTSSYEQYF
once	-	TRBJ2-1	TRBV4-1	TGCGCCAGCAGCCCCGACTTAGAGTTAACCTACAATGAGCAGTTCTTC	CASSPDLELTYNEQFF
-	-	TRBJ1-5	TRBV10-3	TGTGCCATCAGTGATGGAAATCAGCCCCAGCATTTT	CAISDGNQPQHF
-	TRBD1	TRBJ2-1	TRBV6-4	TGTGCCAGCAGTGACGGGACAGGGGGCAATGAGCAGTTCTTC	CASSDGTGGNEQFF
-	-	TRBJ1-3	TRBV25-1	TGTGCCAGCAGTGCGTCGGCTCAGGGAAACACCATATATTTT	CASSASAQGNTIYF
once	TRBD2	TRBJ2-7	TRBV18	TGTGCCAGCTCTCAGGGACTAGCGGAAACCTACGAGCAGTACTTC	CASSQGLAETYEQYF
-	-	TRBJ1-1	TRBV2	TGTGCCAGCAGTGACACAGGGATGAACACTGAAGCTTTCTTT	CASSDTGMNTEAFF
-	-	TRBJ2-7	TRBV6-5	TGTGCCAGCAGATGGGTATCGCTGCAGTACTTC	CASRWVSLQYF
-	TRBD1	TRBJ2-1	TRBV4-1	TGCGCCAGCAGCCAAGAGGGGACAGGGGATGGGGAGGGCCCATACAATGAGCAGTTCTTC	CASSQEGTGDGEGPYNEQFF
-	TRBD1	TRBJ2-7	TRBV5-1	TGCGCCAGCAGCACCGGGACAGTCGAAGACTACGAGCAGTACTTC	CASSTGTVEDYEQYF
once	-	TRBJ2-3	TRBV4-2	TGTGCCAGCAGCCAAGGAGAGCGGGTGCGGGTAGATACGCAGTATTTT	CASSQGERVRVDTQYF
-	-	TRBJ1-2	TRBV6-5	TGTGCCAGCAGTTCCGCAGGTGGTAGACCTAACTATGGCTACACCTTC	CASSSAGGRPNYGYTF
-	TRBD1	TRBJ2-5	TRBV7-8	TGTGCCAGCAGCTTACCTAAAACAGGACAGGGTCAAGAGACCCAGTACTTC	CASSLPKTGQGQETQYF
-	TRBD2	TRBJ2-1	TRBV6-1	TGTGCCAGCAGGATTAGCGTTTCGGGGGGGCATGAGCAGTTCTTC	CASRISVSGGHEQFF
-	-	TRBJ1-3	TRBV7-3	TGTGCCAGCAGCTTAGGACCGGGACGAGAACTCTCTGGAAACACCATATATTTT	CASSLGPGRELSGNTIYF
-	-	TRBJ1-1	TRBV4-1	TGCGCCAGCAGCCAAGATGGAGGGGGAGTTGCAGCTTTCTTT	CASSQDGGGVAAFF
few	TRBD1	TRBJ1-1	TRBV4-1	TGCGCCAGCAGCCAAGATGCGGGACAGGCCACTGAAGCTTTCTTT	CASSQDAGQATEAFF
-	-	TRBJ1-5	TRBV28	TGTGCCAGCAGTTTATATGGGGCGCGGAATCAGCCCCAGCATTTT	CASSLYGARNQPQHF
-	-	TRBJ2-4	TRBV9	TGTGCCAGCAGCGTAGGGCTAGCTGAGAACATTCAGTACTTC	CASSVGLAENIQYF
medium-sized	TRBD1	TRBJ2-7	TRBV4-1	TGCGCCAGCAGCCAAAACCGGGACAGTGCCTACGAGCAGTACTTC	CASSQNRDSAYEQYF
few	-	TRBJ2-2	TRBV6-5	TGTGCCAGCAGTTACTTGACAGGGAACACCGGGGAGCTGTTTTTT	CASSYLTGNTGELFF
-	TRBD2	TRBJ2-1	TRBV7-3	TGTGCCAGCAGCCCGGGGGGGCATAGACCTGAGCAGTTCTTC	CASSPGGHRPEQFF
-	-	TRBJ2-1	TRBV6-6	TGTGCCAGTTTCACGTCCAATGAGCAGTTCTTC	CASFTSNEQFF
-	-	TRBJ2-7	TRBV25-1	TGTGCCAGCAGTGTAAAGGACTCCTACGAGCAGTACTTC	CASSVKDSYEQYF
-	TRBD2	TRBJ2-1	TRBV19	TGTGCCAGTAGTATACACCCCTCAGCGGGAGTAGGGAATGAGCAGTTCTTC	CASSIHPSAGVGNEQFF
once	-	TRBJ1-4	TRBV5-6	TGTGCCAGCAGCTTGTTAACCCGAGAAAAACTGTTTTTT	CASSLLTREKLFF
-	TRBD1	TRBJ2-1	TRBV18	TGTGCCAGCTCACCCCCGCCCGGGACAGGGGCGGGAGAGCAGTTCTTC	CASSPPPGTGAGEQFF
-	-	TRBJ1-2	TRBV2	TGTGCCAGCAGTGCAAACAGAAACTATGGCTACACCTTC	CASSANRNYGYTF
once	TRBD1	TRBJ1-2	TRBV9	TGTGCCAGCAGCGTGGGGAGGGGGCTCAACTATGGCTACACCTTC	CASSVGRGLNYGYTF
-	-	TRBJ2-1	TRBV5-1	TGCGCCAGCAGAAACTCTAGGGGAGGCCTGGAGCAGTTCTTC	CASRNSRGGLEQFF
once	TRBD2	TRBJ2-5	TRBV9	TGTGCCAGCAGCGCCTTTACGACTAGCGGCCAAGAGACCCAGTACTTC	CASSAFTTSGQETQYF
-	-	TRBJ2-1	TRBV7-2	TGTGCCAGCAGCTTAGCGCTCCGATGGAGCTCCTACAATGAGCAGTTCTTC	CASSLALRWSSYNEQFF
once	TRBD2	TRBJ2-4	TRBV19	TGTGCCAGTAGTATAGTTCCCGGGGGGGACATTCAGTACTTC	CASSIVPGGDIQYF
-	-	TRBJ1-1	TRBV29-1	TGCAGCGACTCAGACAGGAGGGATACTGAAGCTTTCTTT	CSDSDRRDTEAFF
-	-	TRBJ1-6	TRBV6-4	TGTGCCAGCAGTGACTCCGGAGGGCCCCTCCACTTT	CASSDSGGPLHF
-	-	TRBJ2-5	TRBV7-3	TGTGCCAGCAGCTCTGGAAACGCGCAGTACTTC	CASSSGNAQYF
-	TRBD2	TRBJ2-1	TRBV7-2	TGTGCCAGCAGCGTAAGCGGGGGGGCCCCCAATGAGCAGTTCTTC	CASSVSGGAPNEQFF
few	TRBD1	TRBJ1-2	TRBV10-2	TGCGCCAGCAGTGACGCAGGGGGTGTTGGCGGCTACACCTTC	CASSDAGGVGGYTF
-	-	TRBJ1-1	TRBV11-2	TGTGCCAGCAGCTTAGAAGCCAGCAACACTGAAGCTTTCTTT	CASSLEASNTEAFF
-	-	TRBJ2-1	TRBV10-3	TGTGCCATCAACCAGGGGCCTTACAATGAGCAGTTCTTC	CAINQGPYNEQFF
-	TRBD1	TRBJ2-7	TRBV6-5	TGTGCCAGCAGCCGGGACAGGCAATCCTACGAGCAGTACTTC	CASSRDRQSYEQYF
-	-	TRBJ2-5	TRBV5-1	TGCGCCAGCAGTCGGGAAGAGACCCAGTACTTC	CASSREETQYF
once	TRBD2	TRBJ2-1	TRBV9	TGTGCCAGCAGCGACGCTACGGCGGGGGGCCACAATGAGCAGTTCTTC	CASSDATAGGHNEQFF